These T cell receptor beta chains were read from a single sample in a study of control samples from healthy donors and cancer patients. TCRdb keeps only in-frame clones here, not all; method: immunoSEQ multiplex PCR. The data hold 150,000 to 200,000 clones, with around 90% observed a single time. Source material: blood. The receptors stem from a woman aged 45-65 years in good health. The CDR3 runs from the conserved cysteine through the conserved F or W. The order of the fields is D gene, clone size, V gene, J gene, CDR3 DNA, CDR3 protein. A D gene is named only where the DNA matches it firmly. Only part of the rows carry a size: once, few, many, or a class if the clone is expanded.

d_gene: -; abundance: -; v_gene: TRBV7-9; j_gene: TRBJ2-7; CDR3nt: TGTGCCAGCAGCTTAAACCCTGGGGCGAGGGAGCAGTACTTC; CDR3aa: CASSLNPGAREQYF
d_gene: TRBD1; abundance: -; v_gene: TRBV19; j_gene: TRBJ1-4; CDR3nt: TGTGCCAGTAGTACGGACAGGGCCCCGAATGAAAAACTGTTTTTT; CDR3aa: CASSTDRAPNEKLFF
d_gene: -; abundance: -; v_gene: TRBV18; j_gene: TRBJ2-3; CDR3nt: TGTGCCAGCTCACTCCCCCGAAGACTAGACCGCACAGATACGCAGTATTTT; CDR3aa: CASSLPRRLDRTDTQYF
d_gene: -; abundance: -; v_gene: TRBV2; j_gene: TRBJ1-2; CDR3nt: TGTGCCAGCAGGGCGGGATCCTTAGGGTATGGCTACACCTTC; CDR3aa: CASRAGSLGYGYTF
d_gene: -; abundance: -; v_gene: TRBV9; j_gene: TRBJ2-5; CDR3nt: TGTGCCAGCAGCGAATCCGGGACCCAGGGGATCGAGACCCAGTACTTC; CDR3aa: CASSESGTQGIETQYF
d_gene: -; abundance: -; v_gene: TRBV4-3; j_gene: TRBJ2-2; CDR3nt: TGCGCCAGCAGCCAAGATCCCAGGGCGGCCGGGGAGCTGTTTTTT; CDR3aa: CASSQDPRAAGELFF
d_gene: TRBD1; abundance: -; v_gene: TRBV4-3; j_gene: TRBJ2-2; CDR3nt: TGCGCCAGCAGCCAAGGGCTCGACAGGGTGGCCGGGGAGCTGTTTTTT; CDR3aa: CASSQGLDRVAGELFF
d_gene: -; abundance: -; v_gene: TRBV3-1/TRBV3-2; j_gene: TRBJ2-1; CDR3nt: TGTGCCAGCAGGAGGGGGGCCGCTGAGCAGTTCTTC; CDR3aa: CASRRGAAEQFF
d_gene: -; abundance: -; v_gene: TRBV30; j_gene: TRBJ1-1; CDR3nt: TGTGCCTGGACATCTGGGGGCACTGAAGCTTTCTTT; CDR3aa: CAWTSGGTEAFF
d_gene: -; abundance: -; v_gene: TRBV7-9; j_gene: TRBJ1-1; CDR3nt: TGTGCCAGCAGCCCACTAAACACTGAAGCTTTCTTT; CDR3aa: CASSPLNTEAFF
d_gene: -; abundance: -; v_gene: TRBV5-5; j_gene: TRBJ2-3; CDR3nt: TGTGCCAGCAGCTCCAGGGGGGAGGGCACAGATACGCAGTATTTT; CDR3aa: CASSSRGEGTDTQYF
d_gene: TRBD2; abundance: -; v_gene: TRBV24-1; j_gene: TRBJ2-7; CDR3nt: TGTGCCACCAGTGACCCCGGGACTAGGGGCCACGAGCAGTACTTC; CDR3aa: CATSDPGTRGHEQYF
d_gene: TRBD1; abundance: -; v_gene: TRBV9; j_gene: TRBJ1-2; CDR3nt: TGTGCCAGCAGCGTAGCTCCCACAGGGGGTCTGTATGGCTACACCTTC; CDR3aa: CASSVAPTGGLYGYTF
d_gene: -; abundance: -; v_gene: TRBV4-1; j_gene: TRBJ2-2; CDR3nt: TGCGCCAGCAGCCAAGACAGGGGCACCGGGGAGCTGTTTTTT; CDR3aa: CASSQDRGTGELFF
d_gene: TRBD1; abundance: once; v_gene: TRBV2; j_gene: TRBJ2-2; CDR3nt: TGTGCCAGCAACCAGGGGGCGTGGACCGGGGAGCTGTTTTTT; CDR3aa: CASNQGAWTGELFF
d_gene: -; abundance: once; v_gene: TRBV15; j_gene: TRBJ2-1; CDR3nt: TGTGCCACCAGCAGCCGGGACTCATTTGACAATGAGCAGTTCTTC; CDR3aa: CATSSRDSFDNEQFF
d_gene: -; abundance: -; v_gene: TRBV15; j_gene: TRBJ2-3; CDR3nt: TGTGCCACGAAGAGCGGACAGACAGATACGCAGTATTTT; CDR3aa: CATKSGQTDTQYF
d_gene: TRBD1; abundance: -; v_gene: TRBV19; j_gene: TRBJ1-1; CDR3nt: TGTGCCAGTACCCTCGGACAGGCCAGGCGGGCTTTCTTT; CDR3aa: CASTLGQARRAFF
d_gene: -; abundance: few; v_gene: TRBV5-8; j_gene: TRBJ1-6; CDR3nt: TGTGCCAGCAGCTTACAGGGAGTCTCACCCCTCCACTTT; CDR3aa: CASSLQGVSPLHF
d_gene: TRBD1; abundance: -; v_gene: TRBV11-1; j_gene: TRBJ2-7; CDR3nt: TGTGCCAGCAGTTTCGCTCCCGGGACAGGGATGGAGCAGTACTTC; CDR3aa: CASSFAPGTGMEQYF
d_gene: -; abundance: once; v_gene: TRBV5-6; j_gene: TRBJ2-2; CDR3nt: TGTGCCAGCAGCCCGCCGGGACTCCGACACACCGGGGAGCTGTTTTTT; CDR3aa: CASSPPGLRHTGELFF
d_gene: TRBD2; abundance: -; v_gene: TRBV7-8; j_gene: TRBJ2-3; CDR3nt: TGTGCCAGCAGCTTAAAGAGCGGGGGGGGTACAGATACGCAGTATTTT; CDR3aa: CASSLKSGGGTDTQYF
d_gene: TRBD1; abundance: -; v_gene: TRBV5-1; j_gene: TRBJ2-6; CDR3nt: TGCGCCAGCAGCTTGGGGTGGACAGGGAACGCTGGGGCCAACGTCCTGACTTTC; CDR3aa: CASSLGWTGNAGANVLTF
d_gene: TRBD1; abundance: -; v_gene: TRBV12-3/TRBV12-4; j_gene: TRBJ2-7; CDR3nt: TGTGCCAGCAGTCAAGGGACAGCCTACGAGCAGTACTTC; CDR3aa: CASSQGTAYEQYF
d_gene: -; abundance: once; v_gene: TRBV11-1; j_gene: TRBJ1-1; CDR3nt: TGTGCCAGCAGCGCGAACAGGGCTATGAACACTGAAGCTTTCTTT; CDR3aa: CASSANRAMNTEAFF
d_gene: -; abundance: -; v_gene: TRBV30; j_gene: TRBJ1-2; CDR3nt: TGTGCCTGGAGTGTTGGAGGGCTTGGCTACACCTTC; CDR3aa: CAWSVGGLGYTF
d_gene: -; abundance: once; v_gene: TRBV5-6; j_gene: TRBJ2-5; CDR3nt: TGTGCCAGCAGCCGAGAGGAGACCCAGTACTTC; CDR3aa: CASSREETQYF
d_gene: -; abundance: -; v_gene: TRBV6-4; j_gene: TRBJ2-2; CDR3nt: TGTGCCAGCAGTGACATGGCAGGGACTAACACCGGGGAGCTGTTTTTT; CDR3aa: CASSDMAGTNTGELFF
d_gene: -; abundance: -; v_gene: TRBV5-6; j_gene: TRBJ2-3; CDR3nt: TGTGCGACCAGAGAGGGAACCACCACAGATACGCAGTATTTT; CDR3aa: CATREGTTTDTQYF
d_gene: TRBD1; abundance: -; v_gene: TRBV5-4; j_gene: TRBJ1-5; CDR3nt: TGTGCCAGCAGCCTCGGCGGGACAGGGGATCAGCCCCAGCATTTT; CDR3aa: CASSLGGTGDQPQHF
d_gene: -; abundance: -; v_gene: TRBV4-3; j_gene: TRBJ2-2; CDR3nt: TGCGCCAGCAGCCAAGGGGTCGGGGAGCTGTTTTTT; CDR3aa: CASSQGVGELFF
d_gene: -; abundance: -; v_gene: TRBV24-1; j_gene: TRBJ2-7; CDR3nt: TGTGCCACCAGTGAAGGCGGGGTCTCCTACGAGCAGTACTTC; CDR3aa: CATSEGGVSYEQYF
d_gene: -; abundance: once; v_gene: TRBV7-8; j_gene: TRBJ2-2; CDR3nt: TGTGCCAGCAGCTTGGGCCCCACCGGGGAGCTGTTTTTT; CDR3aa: CASSLGPTGELFF
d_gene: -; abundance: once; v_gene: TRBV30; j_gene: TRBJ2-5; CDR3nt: TGTGCCTGGAGTGAAAAGACCCAGTACTTC; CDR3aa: CAWSEKTQYF
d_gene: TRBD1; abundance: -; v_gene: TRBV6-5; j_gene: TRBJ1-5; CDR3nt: TGTGCCAGCAGGAGGGGGACAGGAGGCAATCAGCCCCAGCATTTT; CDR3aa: CASRRGTGGNQPQHF
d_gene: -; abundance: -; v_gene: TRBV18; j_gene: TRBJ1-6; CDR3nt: TGTGCCAGCTCACCGGGGTCCTATAATTCACCCCTCCACTTT; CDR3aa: CASSPGSYNSPLHF
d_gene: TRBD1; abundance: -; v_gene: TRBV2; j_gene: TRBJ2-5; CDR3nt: TGTGCCAGCAGTTACGGGACAGGGAAAGAGACCCAGTACTTC; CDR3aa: CASSYGTGKETQYF
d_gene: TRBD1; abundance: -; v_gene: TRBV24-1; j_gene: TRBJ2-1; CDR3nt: TGTGCCACCAGTGACCCTCCCGGGGACAGGCGAAAAGAGCAGTTCTTC; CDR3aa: CATSDPPGDRRKEQFF
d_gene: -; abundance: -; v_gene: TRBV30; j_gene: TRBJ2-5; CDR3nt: TGTGCCTGGAGGGAATTGGAAGAGACCCAGTACTTC; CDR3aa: CAWRELEETQYF
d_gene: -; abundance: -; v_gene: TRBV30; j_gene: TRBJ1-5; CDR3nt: TGTGCCTGGAGTGTTGGGGCAGGCCAAAATCAGCCCCAGCATTTT; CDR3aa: CAWSVGAGQNQPQHF
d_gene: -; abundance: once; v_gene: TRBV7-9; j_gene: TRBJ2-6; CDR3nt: TGTGCCAGCAGCGAATCTGGGGCCAACGTCCTGACTTTC; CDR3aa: CASSESGANVLTF
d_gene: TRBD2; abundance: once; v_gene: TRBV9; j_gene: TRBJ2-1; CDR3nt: TGTGCCAGCTCGGCGGGAGGAAACAATGAGCAGTTCTTC; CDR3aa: CASSAGGNNEQFF
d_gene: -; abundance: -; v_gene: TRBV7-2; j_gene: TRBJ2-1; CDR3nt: TGTGCCAGCATCCTTTCGTTAGGGGGCAATGAGCAGTTCTTC; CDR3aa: CASILSLGGNEQFF
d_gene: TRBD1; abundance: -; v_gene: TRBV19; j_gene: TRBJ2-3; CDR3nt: TGTGCCAGTAGACCACAGGGGACAGATACGCAGTATTTT; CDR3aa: CASRPQGTDTQYF
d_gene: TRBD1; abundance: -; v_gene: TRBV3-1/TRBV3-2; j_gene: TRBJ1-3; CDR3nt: TGTGCCAGCAGCCAAGGGACAGGGTCAGGAAACACCATATATTTT; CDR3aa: CASSQGTGSGNTIYF
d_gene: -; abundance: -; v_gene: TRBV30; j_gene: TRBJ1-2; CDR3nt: TGTGCCTGGAGTGTATTTGGACAGCCTAACTATGGCTACACCTTC; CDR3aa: CAWSVFGQPNYGYTF
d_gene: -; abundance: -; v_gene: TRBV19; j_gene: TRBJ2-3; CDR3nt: TGTGCCAGTAGTATAGGTCCATTCCACACAGATACGCAGTATTTT; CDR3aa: CASSIGPFHTDTQYF
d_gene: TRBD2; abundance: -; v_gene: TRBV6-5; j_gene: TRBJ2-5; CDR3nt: TGTGCCAGCAGACCCGGGGGGGCAGGTGAGACCCAGTACTTC; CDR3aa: CASRPGGAGETQYF
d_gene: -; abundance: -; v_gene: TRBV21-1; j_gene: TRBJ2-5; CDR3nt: TGTGCCAGCAGCCCCAGGCCCAGGGGGGAGACCCAGTACTTC; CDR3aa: CASSPRPRGETQYF
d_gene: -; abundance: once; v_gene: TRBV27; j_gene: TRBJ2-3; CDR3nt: TGTGCCAGCAGTAGCGGGCGTAGCACAGATACGCAGTATTTT; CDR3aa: CASSSGRSTDTQYF
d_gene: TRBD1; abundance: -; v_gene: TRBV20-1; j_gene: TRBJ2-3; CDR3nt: TGCAGTGCTAGTCACTTTGGACAGGGGGGAGATACGCAGTATTTT; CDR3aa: CSASHFGQGGDTQYF
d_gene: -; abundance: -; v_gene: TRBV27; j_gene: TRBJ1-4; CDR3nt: TGTGCCAGCAGTACCAAACAGGGTAGTGGGTCTAATGAAAAACTGTTTTTT; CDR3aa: CASSTKQGSGSNEKLFF
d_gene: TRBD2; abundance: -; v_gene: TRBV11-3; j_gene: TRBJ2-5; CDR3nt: TGTGCCAGCAGCTCCGGGACTAGCGGGGGCCAGTACCAAGAGACCCAGTACTTC; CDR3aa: CASSSGTSGGQYQETQYF
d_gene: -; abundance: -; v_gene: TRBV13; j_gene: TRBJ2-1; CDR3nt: TGTGCCAGCAGCGTCACAGCTAGCTACAATGAGCAGTTCTTC; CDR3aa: CASSVTASYNEQFF
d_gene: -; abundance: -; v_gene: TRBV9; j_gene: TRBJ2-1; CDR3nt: TGTGCCAGCAGCGTAATTTTCGGCCAGGGGGGCGATGAGCAGTTCTTC; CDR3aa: CASSVIFGQGGDEQFF
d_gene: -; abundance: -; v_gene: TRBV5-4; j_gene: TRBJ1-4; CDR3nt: TGTGCCAGCAGCCCCTCCGGGGGAACTAATGAAAAACTGTTTTTT; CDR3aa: CASSPSGGTNEKLFF